This entry lists 22 T cell receptor beta chains sequenced from one sample in a study of control samples from healthy donors and cancer patients. The protocol was immunoSEQ multiplex PCR, while the TCRdb copy is restricted to in-frame clones and leaves out a portion. The data show roughly 73,000 clones, with approximately 84% seen just once and 28% held by the top ten. Material for sequencing was blood. The receptors stem from a man aged 50 or older in good health.

The chain links TRBV28 to TRBJ1-1; D might be TRBD1 (6 bases). CDR3 size: 15 residues. V shed 6 bases and J shed 0 bases, with 14 bases lying between them. Germline CDR1 MDHEN, CDR2 SYDVKM. The CDR3 region has the DNA TGTGCCAGCAGCCCTTCACAGGGTCTGAACACTGAAGCTTTCTTT. The encoded protein is CASSPSQGLNTEAFF.

To note about this clone: Relative to the germline gene, one junction end is altered; a read error may explain this. This chain joins TRBV7-7 and TRBJ2-3, with D possibly matching TRBD1 (6 bases). This CDR3 spans 16 amino acids. CDR1 is SSHAT, CDR2 FNYEAQ, per germline (reference sequence). As DNA, the CDR3 is TGTGCTAGCAGCCCTCTTCCAGGGGCCCTGACAGATACGCAGTATTTT. Translated: CASSPLPGALTDTQYF.

The chain carries TRBV5-4 and TRBJ2-3, with D perhaps assigned TRBD1 or TRBD2 (5 bases each). V was pared by 6 bases and J by 1 base, with 12 bases between. This CDR3 comprises 14 residues. Looked up from germline, CDR1 is SGHNT and CDR2 is YYREEE (reference sequence). CDR3 residues: CASTPGPGTDTQYF. In DNA, the CDR3 is TGTGCCAGCACCCCGGGACCGGGCACAGATACGCAGTATTTT.

The sample holds one count of this clone. The chain carries TRBV18 and TRBJ2-7; D perhaps matches TRBD2 (7 bases). This CDR3 contains 14 residues. V was pared by 3 bases and J by 3 bases, with 12 bases between. CDR1 is KGHSH, CDR2 LQKENI, per germline. CDR3 residues: CASSPSGGLYEQYF. The DNA of the CDR3 is TGTGCCAGCTCACCCTCCGGGGGGCTCTACGAGCAGTACTTC.

The chain couples TRBV5-1 to TRBJ1-2; weak D call: TRBD1 (5 bases). The CDR3 loop spans 18 amino acids. V was clipped by 2 bases and J by 3 bases, with 23 bases between them. Germline CDR1 and CDR2: SGHRS and YFSETQ. For the CDR3, the DNA is TGCGCCAGCAGCTTACGAAATCCGACAGCCCTTCGGGACTATGGCTACACCTTC. Translated, it gives CASSLRNPTALRDYGYTF.

The chain carries TRBV18 and TRBJ2-1, with D tentatively TRBD1 or TRBD2 (6 bases each). The CDR3 runs to 18 residues. The germline CDR1 and CDR2 sequences are KGHSH and LQKENI. Trimming removed 4 bases from V and 9 bases from J, with 28 bases in between. CDR3 sequence reads: CASSRSVSWRGSDGEQFF. The CDR3 region has the DNA TGTGCCAGCTCACGAAGCGTATCTTGGAGGGGGTCGGACGGTGAGCAGTTCTTC. The full variable domain, rest sourced from reference TRBV18 and TRBJ2-1, is NAGVMQNPRHLVRRRGQEARLRCSPMKGHSHVYWYRQLPEEGLKFMVYLQKENIIDESGMPKERFSAEFPKEGPSILRIQQVVRGDSAAYFCASSRSVSWRGSDGEQFFGPGTRLTVL.

This chain links TRBV30 with TRBJ1-1; a possible D gene is TRBD1 (5 bases). CDR1 and CDR2 (germline): GTSNPN, SVGIG (reference sequence). CDR3 length equals 13 residues. Deletions cut 0 bases from V and 4 bases from J, with 9 bases between. CDR3 loop: CAWSVWDGTEAFF. For the CDR3, the DNA is TGTGCCTGGAGTGTCTGGGACGGCACTGAAGCTTTCTTT. Supplemented by reference TRBV30 and TRBJ1-1, the full variable domain reads SQTIHQWPATLVQPVGSPLSLECTVEGTSNPNLYWYRQAAGRGLQLLFYSVGIGQISSEVPQNLSASRPQDRQFILSSKKLLLSDSGFYLCAWSVWDGTEAFFGQGTRLTVV.

The V and J genes are TRBV7-3 and TRBJ1-2; D is unresolved. Germline CDR1 and CDR2: SGHTA and FQGTGA. The V gene lost 11 bases and the J gene lost 6 bases, with 13 bases spanning the gap. The CDR3 extends over 11 amino acids. Here the CDR3 DNA reads TGTGCCGTCGAGGACTCGAATGGCTACACCTTC. Translation: CAVEDSNGYTF.

This rearrangement joins TRBV7-2 to TRBJ2-1, with 11 bases fitting TRBD2. The CDR3 is made up of 17 amino acids. The V and J ends lost 1 base and 5 bases, in that order; junction bases with no gene match: 7. The germline gives CDR1 SGHTA, CDR2 FQGNSA. Written as DNA, the CDR3 is TGTGCCAGCAGCTTAGTTCTGACTAGCGGGGCTAACAATGAGCAGTTCTTC. Protein sequence: CASSLVLTSGANNEQFF.

This chain uses TRBV7-9 with TRBJ1-4; no definite D call. The CDR3 spans 12 residues. Trimming left V 3 bases short and J 5 bases short, with 4 bases between. Germline V gene sequence: CDR1 SEHNR, CDR2 FQNEAQ (reference sequence). CDR3 sequence: CASSFLNEKLFF. Written as DNA, the CDR3 is TGTGCCAGCAGCTTTCTAAATGAAAAACTGTTTTTT.

This chain links TRBV9 with TRBJ2-5; D may match TRBD1 or TRBD2 (5 bases each). V gave up 3 bases and J gave up 5 bases, with 11 bases separating them. The V gene's germline CDR1 is SGDLS and CDR2 YYNGEE. There are 13 residues in the CDR3. Written as DNA, the CDR3 is TGTGCCAGCAGCGCCTCGGGGCAGGAGACCCAGTACTTC. Its translation is CASSASGQETQYF. Drawing the rest from reference TRBV9 and TRBJ2-5, the complete variable domain is DSGVTQTPKHLITATGQRVTLRCSPRSGDLSVYWYQQSLDQGLQFLIQYYNGEERAKGNILERFSAQQFPDLHSELNLSSLELGDSALYFCASSASGQETQYFGPGTRLLVL.

This clone turned up a few times. The rearrangement joins TRBV7-9 to TRBJ2-5; 11 bases map to TRBD2. The CDR3 runs to 15 residues. The J segment lost 5 bases and the V segment lost 5 bases, leaving 7 bases of the junction unmatched. The germline V gene encodes CDR1 SEHNR and CDR2 FQNEAQ (reference sequence). Written as DNA, the CDR3 is TGTGCCAGCAGCCGAGGGACTAGCGGTTGGGAGACCCAGTACTTC. Protein sequence: CASSRGTSGWETQYF.

The chain recombines TRBV10-3 with TRBJ2-7; D remains ambiguous. Germline V gene lookup returns CDR1 ENHRY and CDR2 SYGVKD. The germline V and J ends were trimmed by 4 bases and 3 bases, with 4 bases remaining between them. The length of the CDR3 is 11 residues. CDR3 bases: TGTGCCATCAGTGTGGGCTACGAGCAGTACTTC. Its translation: CAISVGYEQYF.

The chain employs TRBV20-1 and TRBJ2-4; D is unclear. The CDR3 covers 8 residues. Germline CDR1 and CDR2: DFQATT and SNEGSKA (reference sequence). The CDR3 region is CSRNIQYF. The CDR3 DNA follows: TGCAGCCGGAACATTCAGTACTTC.

The chain links TRBV11-2 to TRBJ1-1; no definite D call. In germline, CDR1 is SGHAT, CDR2 FQNNGV. This CDR3 has 13 residues. V dropped 5 bases and J dropped 1 base, with 8 bases sitting between them. The DNA of the CDR3 is TGTGCCAGCAGCCGCGGGTCGAACACTGAAGCTTTCTTT. Translated, it gives CASSRGSNTEAFF.

Concerning this clone: A read error may produce the germline difference seen at one junction end. The chain carries TRBV6-5 and TRBJ2-7; unclear D gene. CDR3 size: 11 residues. Germline CDR1 MNHEY, CDR2 SVGAGI. The CDR3 DNA reads TGTGCCAGCAGAACTTTTTTTCCCGGAGACTTC. Translation gives CASRTFFPGDF.

The gene calls are TRBV27 and TRBJ1-5; tentatively, D is TRBD1 (6 bases). CDR3 length equals 13 residues. From germline, CDR1 is MNHEY and CDR2 SMNVEV (reference sequence). V was trimmed by 8 bases and J by 11 bases, leaving 19 bases between them. Here the CDR3 DNA reads TGTGCCAGCCTCGGTCCCACAGGGCGGACCCAGCATTTT. Protein sequence: CASLGPTGRTQHF.

This CDR3 reads CAISESRQGNEKLFF. The CDR3 DNA reads TGTGCCATCAGTGAGTCACGACAGGGTAATGAAAAACTGTTTTTT. This chain connects TRBV10-3 to TRBJ1-4; 7 bases agree with TRBD1. The CDR3 is 15 amino acids. The V gene end was trimmed by 0 bases and the J gene end by 4 bases; junction bases not matched to a gene: 2. Germline CDR1 and CDR2: ENHRY and SYGVKD.

The chain uses TRBV19 and TRBJ2-3; TRBD2 agrees at 7 bases. V dropped 10 bases and J dropped 3; count of bases not matched to a gene: 13. Germline loops: CDR1 LNHDA, CDR2 SQIVND (reference sequence). The CDR3 is 15 residues long. The CDR3 nucleotides read TGTGCCACGGGCCTTGGGGCGGGGGAAACAGATACGCAGTATTTT. It encodes CATGLGAGETDTQYF.

The chain is built from TRBV7-4 and TRBJ1-2; no clear D. CDR1 is SGHVT, CDR2 SQSDAQ, per germline. Trimming shortened V by 1 base and J by 4 bases, and 13 bases separated the two germline ends. The CDR3 covers 15 residues. The CDR3 DNA follows: TGTGCCAGCAGCTTAGAGGGCAGCCTCACCTATGGCTACACCTTC. It encodes CASSLEGSLTYGYTF.

The chain is built from TRBV7-3 and TRBJ2-2, with TRBD2 as a possible D gene (6 bases). This CDR3 contains 16 residues. V shed 2 bases and J shed 1 base, with 11 bases lying between them. Germline loops: CDR1 SGHTA, CDR2 FQGTGA. The CDR3 is CASSLAGQMNTGELFF. DNA of the CDR3: TGTGCCAGCAGCTTAGCGGGGCAGATGAACACCGGGGAGCTGTTTTTT.

In DNA, the CDR3 is TGTGCCAGCAGTGGGGGACTAGCGGGATCCTACGAGCAGTACTTC. This gives the protein CASSGGLAGSYEQYF. The chain carries TRBV25-1 and TRBJ2-7, with 13 positions matching TRBD2. The germline V gene has CDR1 MGHDK and CDR2 SYGVNS. After removal of 4 bases from V and 1 base from J, the junction contained 1 base not matched to a gene. The CDR3 has 15 amino acids.